The entry below describes one T cell receptor (beta chain). This clone was seen more than once but under ten times. Its antigen is unknown. No base-level quality is on record; no much larger clone is a single base apart. The library was made by the immunoSEQ multiplex PCR assay. RNA was extracted from all samples and reverse transcribed into cDNA, which served as template for TCR sequencing. SuperScript III was used for first-strand cDNA synthesis, primed with a 2:1 mix of oligo-dT and random hexamers. A synthetic immune receptor repertoire was used to gauge amplification bias, and whatever bias remained was removed computationally. The authors processed their data as follows. After raw reads were preprocessed to remove errors, the CDR3 was defined following IMGT conventions as running from the conserved cysteine to phenylalanine. Clonality was computed by normalizing Shannon entropy by log2 of the number of productive unique TCRs and subtracting the result from 1. CD4 or CD8 identity of scalp clones was inferred by cross-referencing scalp TCRbeta sequences with sorted blood CD4 and CD8 repertoires. In its TCRdb copy, this immuneACCESS table keeps in-frame sequences only and misses some clones. Where compared with another copy, unresolved V genes explain less than half of these, and the others have no known cause. The DNA was the basis for D and trimming; V, J and clone size are from that table. The sample table contains some 100,000 clones; only one count was recorded for around 40% of them. Clones ranked in the top ten supply less than 20% of the sample.

The time point label here, explained by the study, means: roughly 24 weeks on oral tofacitinib. The treatment or condition label of this sample denotes: oral pan-JAK inhibitor, 5-10 mg twice daily. Lesional scalp punch biopsies and peripheral blood were obtained from alopecia areata patients. PBMCs were isolated by density centrifugation and stained for CD3, CD4 and CD8, and CD4+ and CD8+ T cells were sorted on a FACSAria. The data belong to a study of CD8+ T cells in alopecia areata (dated by TCRdb to 2016 to 2018). Study-level background: Treated patients were enrolled in an open-label pilot trial of oral tofacitinib, 5 to 10 mg twice daily, for moderate-to-severe alopecia areata. Patients stayed on tofacitinib for 6 to 18 months and then had 6 months of follow-up off drug so that delayed response and recurrence could be assessed. The SALT score, which quantifies the percentage of affected scalp surface area, was used to measure disease severity in treated patients. High-throughput TCRbeta sequencing was used to examine T cell clonal expansion in alopecia areata in both the C3H/HeJ mouse model and human patients. Scalp tissue and sorted CD4+ and CD8+ peripheral blood T cells from patchy and totalis/universalis alopecia areata patients and from healthy controls were covered by human TCRbeta sequencing. Biopsies were taken from tofacitinib-treated patients at baseline and again at 4 and 24 weeks into treatment, and several of those patients also had a later scalp biopsy. Clonality in the scalp was compared among normal scalp (n=4), patchy alopecia areata scalp (n=8), and alopecia totalis/universalis scalp (n=8). The RNA source kit depended on sample type: the PAXgene miRNA kit for fixed scalp, the miRNeasy kit for PBMCs, and the RNeasy kit for mouse skin. TCRbeta CDR3 regions were amplified by immunoSEQ multiplex PCR using 35 Vbeta forward and 13 Jbeta reverse primers. What the work shows at the level of the full study, not this receptor alone: With tofacitinib, both scalp clonality and the number of expanded CD8+ clones among the top 100 scalp clones went down significantly. Higher clonality and more expanded CD8+ clones were observed in lesional scalp than in normal scalp, particularly in alopecia totalis/universalis, a finding suggestive of antigenic drive. TCR sequences shared between patients were less clear than in mice, possibly partly because of HLA diversity in the patient population. Because the treated cohort was small and had only one nonresponder, larger studies are needed to examine links between baseline CD8+ expansion and response. Scalp TCR repertoire analysis is complicated because resident alphabeta T cells in normal human skin are also sequenced, whereas mouse skin is dominated by gammadelta T cells. Many expanded lesional clones persisted in scalp and blood during tofacitinib treatment, which may partly explain relapse after stopping treatment.

CDR1 GTSNPN and CDR2 SVGIG are derived from the germline V gene (reference sequence). Taken from cysteine to phenylalanine, the CDR3 has 15 residues. The CDR3 DNA has 45 bases and is translated from base 1. V and J are truncated by 0 bases and 0 bases respectively, leaving an intervening sequence of 9 bases. The receptor was isolated from a human donor with alopecia areata. The chain couples TRBV30 to TRBJ1-3; no D segment can be confidently identified. The sample here was CD8+ T cells sorted from blood, taken at week 24, from a patient treated with tofacitinib. CDR3 loop: CAWSVIDNSGNTIYF. The DNA sequence reads TGTGCCTGGAGTGTAATCGACAACTCTGGAAACACCATATATTTT.